This T cell receptor (beta chain) originates from a study of metastatic and nonmetastatic thyroid tumors (dated by TCRdb to between 2020 and 2021). About the full investigation: Repertoires were compared across peripheral blood and tumor or nodule tissue samples from malignant and benign thyroid patients. General conclusions and limits of the study: TCR beta diversity was reported as significantly higher in malignant tumors than in benign nodules, in both blood and tumor samples.

Library creation used PCR. The sample was run on an Illumina HiSeq 4000. High-throughput sequencing was used to profile the TCR beta-chain CDR3 region of each patient. For the original study's pipeline: A classifier to discriminate distant-metastatic papillary thyroid cancer patients was built from CDR3 differences across clinicopathological groups. The Shannon index was used to assess repertoire diversity, and the Morisita-Horn index was used to assess tumor-blood repertoire similarity. TCRdb reprocessing: public reads trimmed at Q25 with fastp, clones called with MiXCR, in-frame beta chains kept. What appears here as the V and J calls and clone size reflects TCRdb's work, not the paper's. Present in this sample are 26,000 or so clones, 16% of which were seen just once. The top ten constitute approximately 4% of the sample. The germline V gene yields KGHDR for CDR1 and SFDVKD for CDR2. Here V drops 3 bases and J drops 10 bases, and the junction holds 8 bases not matched to any gene. The CDR3 holds 16 amino acids from the cysteine to the phenylalanine. Only the CDR3 part of the read is kept: 48 bases, read in frame from the first base.

This clone was found a few times. Its antigen specificity is not known. The record has no base qualities; no much larger clone is one base away. No treatment had been received by any patient before thyroid surgery. Using T-cell receptor beta sequencing, the researchers looked back retrospectively at clinical samples from patients, gathered between the early 2010s and the late 2010s. This TCR came from a female donor with papillary thyroid cancer or a benign thyroid nodule (not recorded which). Some clones in this sample may be carry-over from other donors' samples. Source material: blood. This chain joins TRBV24-1 to TRBJ2-1; TRBD2 fits 13 bases in the junction. The DNA sequence reads TGTGCCACCAGTGATCCGACTAGCGGGAGGACGGGGGAGCAGTTCTTC. Translated, it reads CATSDPTSGRTGEQFF.